One and the same sample provided the 11 T cell receptor beta chains below, sequenced in a study of shared clonotypes between healthy human individuals. Naive CD8 cells comprised CD45RO-negative, CCR7-positively selected cells, excluding terminally differentiated effector memory CD45RA+ cells. Method: immunoSEQ multiplex PCR; TCRdb's copy keeps in-frame clones and lacks some. The sample has around 2,000,000 clones; 85% to 95% are singletons. Sequenced input: naive CD8+ T cells sorted from blood. These receptors came from a man between 18 and 29 years old in good health.

Points on this clone: The same CDR3 is also encoded by other DNA sequences in this sample. The DNA of the CDR3 is TGTGCCAGCAGTCCGCTAGCGGGGGGCACAGATACGCAGTATTTT. Protein product: CASSPLAGGTDTQYF. The chain has TRBV27 and TRBJ2-3, with 10 bases lining up with TRBD2. Germline loops: CDR1 MNHEY, CDR2 SMNVEV (reference sequence). The CDR3 runs to 15 residues. After removal of 5 bases from V and 1 base from J, the junction contained 3 bases not matched to a gene.

The chain joins TRBV28 to TRBJ2-7; 9 bases are shared with TRBD1. V dropped 10 bases and J dropped 6; count of bases not matched to a gene: 13. This CDR3 is 14 amino acids long. Germline V gene data show CDR1 as MDHEN and CDR2 as SYDVKM. The CDR3, as DNA: TGTGCCACCTTTGAGGGGACAGGGTCGTCCGAGCAGTACTTC. The encoded protein is CATFEGTGSSEQYF.

This rearrangement joins TRBV30 to TRBJ2-1; D unclear. The CDR3 consists of 15 residues. Germline V gene lookup returns CDR1 GTSNPN and CDR2 SVGIG (reference sequence). Trimming stripped 0 bases from V and 5 bases from J, with 14 bases between. The CDR3 DNA is TGTGCCTGGAGTGTAGATGGGCTCGAGGACAATGAGCAGTTCTTC. Amino acids: CAWSVDGLEDNEQFF.

This clone has just a few counts. Here the CDR3 reads CASTPLRGYYGYTF. In DNA form, the CDR3 reads TGTGCCAGCACACCCCTGAGAGGGTACTATGGCTACACCTTC. This sequence joins TRBV28 and TRBJ1-2, with D unclear. V lost 7 bases, J lost 3 bases, and 15 bases lay in between. Germline V gene lookup returns CDR1 MDHEN and CDR2 SYDVKM. The CDR3 has 14 residues.

The genes are TRBV7-6 and TRBJ2-1, with 8 positions matching TRBD2. With V trimmed by 3 bases and J by 0 bases, 4 bases remained unmatched. Germline-derived CDR1 and CDR2 are SGHVS and FNYEAQ. This CDR3 has 16 amino acids. The CDR3 here is CASSFTSGISYNEQFF. The CDR3 region has the DNA TGTGCCAGCAGCTTCACTAGCGGAATCTCCTACAATGAGCAGTTCTTC.

CDR3 nucleotides: TGTGCCAGTAGTTGGACAGGGGATACAGGGGAGCTGTTTTTT. It specifies CASSWTGDTGELFF. The chain combines TRBV19 with TRBJ2-2; TRBD1 matches 9 bases. V shed 5 bases and J 8 bases; nucleotides not matched to a gene: 6. The CDR3 length is 14 residues. Germline V gene data show CDR1 as LNHDA and CDR2 as SQIVND (reference sequence).

Comments on this clone: Other DNA sequences from this sample encode an identical CDR3 as well. The chain couples TRBV5-1 to TRBJ2-7; TRBD1 is a possible D gene (6 bases). With 4 bases removed from V and 3 bases from J, the gap between germline ends came to 14 bases. The CDR3 contains 14 residues. Germline assignment: CDR1 SGHRS and CDR2 YFSETQ. The CDR3 DNA reads TGCGCCAGCAGCCTCGGGACACCTTACTACGAGCAGTACTTC. This sequence encodes CASSLGTPYYEQYF.

This clone showed up just once. J is TRBJ2-7 and V is TRBV7-9; a possible D gene is TRBD1 (6 bases). The CDR3 sequence is 17 residues long. V was shortened by 5 bases and J by 1 base, with 21 bases between the two germline ends. Per the germline V gene, CDR1 is SEHNR and CDR2 is FQNEAQ (reference sequence). This CDR3 is CASSLGSAGAHSYEQYF. The CDR3 DNA follows: TGTGCCAGCAGCCTTGGCAGTGCAGGGGCACATTCCTACGAGCAGTACTTC.

The chain couples TRBV5-1 to TRBJ2-1, with TRBD1 matching over 8 bases. V shed 2 bases, J shed 7 bases, and the junction held 5 bases outside the gene matches. Germline-derived CDR1 and CDR2 are SGHRS and YFSETQ. The CDR3 spans 14 residues. Here the CDR3 reads CASSFRTGTNEQFF. Written as DNA, the CDR3 is TGCGCCAGCAGCTTTCGGACAGGGACGAATGAGCAGTTCTTC.

The rearrangement uses TRBV13 and TRBJ1-2, with 9 bases matching TRBD1. V lost 5 bases, J lost 1 base, and 2 bases stayed unmatched. The V gene's germline CDR1 is PRHDT and CDR2 FYEKMQ (reference sequence). The CDR3 is 14 amino acids. DNA of the CDR3: TGTGCCAGCAGCGGGGACAGGGTTAACTATGGCTACACCTTC. Its translation is CASSGDRVNYGYTF.

This chain links TRBV5-8 with TRBJ2-5, with 9 nucleotides matching TRBD1. V was clipped by 4 bases and J by 4 bases; unmatched bases: 8. The CDR3 loop spans 15 amino acids. Germline-derived CDR1 and CDR2 are SGHTS and YDEGEE. The CDR3 spells CASSKGQGLGETQYF. The CDR3 bases are TGTGCCAGCAGCAAGGGACAGGGTTTAGGAGAGACCCAGTACTTC.